One sample yielded the 21 T cell receptor beta chains listed below, sequenced in a study of vaccination and CD4 T cells after COVID-19. Treatment indicated: approximately nine-day PBMC culture with coronavirus spike peptide pools or control peptides (ViraFEST assay). The Oncomine TCR Beta short-read assay sequenced DNA from cultured CD4+ T cells. TCRdb used MiXCR to reprocess the PCR reads, holding one entry per CDR3 protein. The sample includes 15,000 or so distinct CDR3 sequences, approximately 50% of them seen just once. These receptors' targets are unknown. Material: CD4+ T cells from blood, cultured in vitro. All receptors come from a human donor who had recovered from COVID-19.

This clonotype was counted a single time. V gene TRBV5-4 combines with J gene TRBJ2-1; 12 bases match TRBD2. CDR1 is SGHNT, CDR2 YYREEE, per germline (reference sequence). The trim removed 4 bases at V and 8 bases at J, leaving 7 bases unmatched. The CDR3 totals 15 residues. The CDR3 sequence is CASSRASGGGHEQFF. The CDR3 DNA sequence: TGTGCCAGCAGCCGAGCTAGCGGGGGGGGTCATGAGCAGTTCTTC.

This clonotype was seen once. The chain combines TRBV28 with TRBJ2-5; 9 nucleotides match TRBD2. The CDR3 sequence is 17 residues long. With V trimmed by 5 bases and J by 2 bases, 12 bases remained unmatched. Per the germline V gene, CDR1 is MDHEN and CDR2 is SYDVKM. The CDR3 loop is CASSPPHWREGQETQYF. CDR3 nucleotides: TGTGCCAGCAGTCCCCCCCACTGGCGGGAGGGACAAGAGACCCAGTACTTC.

This clonotype was counted once. This chain uses TRBV6-1 with TRBJ1-1, with D possibly being TRBD1 (6 bases). Between the trimmed V and J ends, which lost 6 bases and 6 bases, there was a span of 11 bases. Germline V gives CDR1 MNHNS, CDR2 SASEGT. There are 12 residues in the CDR3. CDR3 region: CASRGAGAEAFF. The DNA of the CDR3 is TGTGCCAGCAGGGGGGCTGGCGCTGAAGCTTTCTTT.

The chain has TRBV2 and TRBJ1-1; the match to TRBD1 covers 8 bases. The CDR3 sequence is 14 residues long. From germline, CDR1 is SNHLY and CDR2 FYNNEI. The V segment lost 6 bases and the J segment 3 bases; nucleotides outside the gene matches: 6. Here the CDR3 reads CASRGDRWDTEAFF. Written as DNA, the CDR3 is TGTGCCAGCAGGGGGGACAGGTGGGACACTGAAGCTTTCTTT.

The chain couples TRBV11-1 to TRBJ2-2; D unresolved. Germline V lookup: CDR1 SGHAT, CDR2 FQDESV (reference sequence). Trimming cost V 0 bases and J 3 bases, with 8 bases left between them. The CDR3 spans 15 residues. The chain's CDR3 is CASSLAWGYTGELFF. The CDR3 bases are TGTGCCAGCAGCTTAGCATGGGGTTACACCGGGGAGCTGTTTTTT. Based on the CDR3 plus reference TRBV11-1 and TRBJ2-2, the full variable domain is EAEVAQSPRYKITEKSQAVAFWCDPISGHATLYWYRQILGQGPELLVQFQDESVVDDSQLPKDRFSAERLKGVDSTLKIQPAELGDSAMYLCASSLAWGYTGELFFGEGSRLTVL.

For the CDR3, the DNA is TGTGCCAGCAGCCAATCTTACGGCACAGATACGCAGTATTTT. It is translated as CASSQSYGTDTQYF. J is TRBJ2-3 and V is TRBV4-2, with D hard to call. The germline V gene has CDR1 LGHNA and CDR2 YNFKEQ. CDR3 size: 14 residues. Trimming left V 2 bases short and J 1 base short, with 7 bases between.

The table lists this clonotype with a few counts. The rearrangement uses TRBV7-2 and TRBJ2-1; TRBD2 matches 7 bases. The germline gives CDR1 SGHTA, CDR2 FQGNSA. The CDR3 totals 11 residues. Germline trimming cut 5 bases from V and 12 bases from J; bases unmatched to any gene: 4. The chain's CDR3 is CASSELASQFF. CDR3 in DNA: TGTGCCAGCAGCGAACTAGCGTCGCAGTTCTTC.

This clonotype has only a few counts. This chain links TRBV20-1 with TRBJ2-3; TRBD2 aligns across 7 bases. This CDR3 is 13 amino acids long. With V trimmed by 7 bases and J by 2 bases, 6 bases remained unmatched. Looked up from germline, CDR1 is DFQATT and CDR2 is SNEGSKA (reference sequence). The CDR3 spells CSGGGLTTDTQYF. CDR3 bases: TGCAGTGGCGGGGGACTCACCACAGATACGCAGTATTTT.

This rearrangement joins TRBV20-1 to TRBJ1-1, with D possibly matching TRBD1 (5 bases). Germline assignment: CDR1 DFQATT and CDR2 SNEGSKA (reference sequence). With 0 bases removed from V and 0 bases from J, the gap between germline ends came to 11 bases. The CDR3 covers 15 residues. This chain's CDR3 is CSARDWGGVNTEAFF. The DNA for the CDR3 is TGCAGTGCTAGAGATTGGGGGGGAGTGAACACTGAAGCTTTCTTT.

There are a few counts of this clonotype. V gene TRBV20-1 combines with J gene TRBJ1-1; D gene unclear. Between the trimmed V and J ends, which lost 3 bases and 1 base, there was a span of 6 bases. This CDR3 region has 12 residues. CDR1 is DFQATT and CDR2 is SNEGSKA in the germline V gene (reference sequence). DNA for the CDR3: TGCAGTGCTAGCCGGGGGAACACTGAAGCTTTCTTT. Amino acids: CSASRGNTEAFF.

V usage is TRBV6-1 and J usage is TRBJ2-5; unclear D gene. The CDR3 loop spans 16 amino acids. CDR1 is MNHNS, CDR2 SASEGT, per germline. Between the trimmed V and J ends, which lost 6 bases and 5 bases, there was a span of 22 bases. The DNA for the CDR3 is TGTGCCAGCAGGGGGTACGGATACTTGGGGAAGGAGACCCAGTACTTC. Translating gives CASRGYGYLGKETQYF.

This rearrangement joins TRBV7-8 to TRBJ2-7, with 10 bases lining up with TRBD2. Germline loops: CDR1 SGHVS, CDR2 FQNEAQ. The V gene end was trimmed by 5 bases and the J gene end by 1 base; junction bases not matched to a gene: 14. This CDR3 is built from 18 residues. The CDR3 reads CASSPASTSGIGSYEQYF. The CDR3 nucleotides read TGTGCCAGCAGCCCAGCGAGTACTAGCGGGATTGGGTCCTACGAGCAGTACTTC.

This clonotype was counted between two and nine times. This chain connects TRBV6-1 to TRBJ1-2; a weak D match, TRBD1 (6 bases). The length of the CDR3 is 13 residues. CDR1 and CDR2 (germline): MNHNS, SASEGT. V lost 6 bases and J 2 bases, leaving 10 bases between the germline ends. CDR3: CASRPGANYGYTF. For the CDR3, the DNA is TGTGCCAGCAGGCCGGGGGCAAACTATGGCTACACCTTC.

The sample holds a few counts of this clonotype. The V gene is TRBV24-1, the J gene TRBJ1-5; the D is unclear. The CDR3 sequence is 13 residues long. V gave up 9 bases and J gave up 0 bases, with 8 bases separating them. Per germline, CDR1 KGHDR and CDR2 SFDVKD. The CDR3 protein is CATSDYSNQPQHF. DNA of the CDR3: TGTGCCACCTCAGATTATAGCAATCAGCCCCAGCATTTT.

CDR3 amino acids: CSARGQKPPDTQYF. In nucleotides, the CDR3 is TGCAGTGCTAGAGGACAAAAGCCCCCAGATACGCAGTATTTT. The rearrangement uses TRBV20-1 and TRBJ2-3; no firm D call. V lost 1 base and J 4 bases, leaving 12 bases between the germline ends. CDR3 size: 14 residues. CDR1 DFQATT and CDR2 SNEGSKA come from the germline V gene (reference sequence).

This clonotype showed up just once. The V gene is TRBV24-1, the J gene TRBJ2-3; 13 bases are shared with TRBD2. Trimming removed 3 bases from V and 5 bases from J; junction bases left unmatched: 4. The CDR3 is 16 residues long. The germline V gene encodes CDR1 KGHDR and CDR2 SFDVKD. For the CDR3, the DNA is TGTGCCACCAGTGATCAACTAGCGGGAGGGAAAGATACGCAGTATTTT. Its translation: CATSDQLAGGKDTQYF.

This clonotype is medium-sized (0.01 to 0.1%) in the sample. The V and J genes are TRBV20-1 and TRBJ1-2; 7 bases agree with TRBD1. This CDR3 comprises 14 residues. The V segment lost 6 bases and the J segment 4 bases; nucleotides outside the gene matches: 11. From germline, CDR1 is DFQATT and CDR2 SNEGSKA (reference sequence). CDR3 in amino acids: CSAPSGTVFYGYTF. Written as DNA, the CDR3 is TGCAGTGCCCCGAGCGGGACAGTCTTCTATGGCTACACCTTC.

This chain connects TRBV20-1 to TRBJ1-5; D unresolved. CDR1 is DFQATT, CDR2 SNEGSKA, per germline (reference sequence). The V end was cut by 1 base, the J end by 0 bases, with 16 bases between. The CDR3 sequence is 17 residues long. This chain's CDR3 is CSARGTVGGYSNQPQHF. The CDR3 DNA sequence: TGCAGTGCTAGAGGAACAGTGGGTGGGTATAGCAATCAGCCCCAGCATTTT.

This clonotype was counted only a few times. The chain is built from TRBV4-3 and TRBJ2-3, with TRBD2 identical over 10 bases. V lost 0 bases and J lost 2; bases outside the gene matches: 5. The CDR3 totals 17 residues. The germline V gene encodes CDR1 LGHNA and CDR2 YSLEER. CDR3 nucleotide sequence: TGCGCCAGCAGCCAAGAAGTACTAGCGGGAATCACAGATACGCAGTATTTT. Its translation is CASSQEVLAGITDTQYF.

V gene TRBV20-1 combines with J gene TRBJ2-4; D gene unclear. Germline V gene sequence: CDR1 DFQATT, CDR2 SNEGSKA (reference sequence). This CDR3 is 15 amino acids long. The germline V and J ends were trimmed by 0 bases and 6 bases, with 15 bases remaining between them. CDR3 protein: CSARDFVGWGNIQYF. The CDR3 DNA reads TGCAGTGCTAGAGATTTTGTGGGCTGGGGAAACATTCAGTACTTC.

The chain couples TRBV7-2 to TRBJ1-1, with TRBD1 as a possible D gene (6 bases). V lost 7 bases, J lost 4 bases, and 22 bases lay in between. The CDR3 contains 16 residues. The germline CDR1 and CDR2 sequences are SGHTA and FQGNSA. The CDR3 loop is CASTLTGQFYGTEAFF. In nucleotides, the CDR3 is TGTGCCAGCACTCTAACGGGACAATTCTACGGCACTGAAGCTTTCTTT.